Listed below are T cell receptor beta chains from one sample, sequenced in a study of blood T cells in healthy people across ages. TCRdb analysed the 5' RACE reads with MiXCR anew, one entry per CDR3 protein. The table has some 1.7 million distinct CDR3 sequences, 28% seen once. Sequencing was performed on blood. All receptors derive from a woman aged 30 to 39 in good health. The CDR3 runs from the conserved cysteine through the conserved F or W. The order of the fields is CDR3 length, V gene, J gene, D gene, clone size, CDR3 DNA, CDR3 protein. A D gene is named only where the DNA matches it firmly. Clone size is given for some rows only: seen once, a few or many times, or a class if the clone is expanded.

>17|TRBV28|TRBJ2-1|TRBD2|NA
TGTGCCAGCAGTTTACTCCCTGGTGCGGGGGGGCGTGGTGAGCAGTTCTTC
CASSLLPGAGGRGEQFF
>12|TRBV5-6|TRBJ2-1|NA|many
TGTGCCAGCAGCTTGGCCTTGCGTGAGCAGTTCTTC
CASSLALREQFF
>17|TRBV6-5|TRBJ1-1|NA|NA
TGTGCCAGCAGTTCTTACCCGAGGACAGCCATGAACACTGAAGCTTTCTTT
CASSSYPRTAMNTEAFF
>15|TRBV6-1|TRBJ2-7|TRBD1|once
TGTGCCAGCAGTGAAAGTGCGACAGGGTCCTACGAGCAGTACTTC
CASSESATGSYEQYF
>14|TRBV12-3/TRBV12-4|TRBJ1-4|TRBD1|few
TGTGCCAGCAGAAGGACAGGGGAACGGGAAAAACTGTTTTTT
CASRRTGEREKLFF
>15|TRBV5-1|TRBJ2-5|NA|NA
TGCGCCAGCAGAGACCCAGGAGGAATCCAAGAGACCCAGTACTTC
CASRDPGGIQETQYF
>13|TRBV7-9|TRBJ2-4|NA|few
TGTGCCAGCCGGCCCAGAAACAAAAACATTCAGTACTTC
CASRPRNKNIQYF
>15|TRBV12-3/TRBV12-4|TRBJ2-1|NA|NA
TGTGCCAGCACCATGACAGGCGGCGGCCACAATGAGCAGTTCTTC
CASTMTGGGHNEQFF
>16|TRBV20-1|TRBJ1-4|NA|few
TGCAGTGCTAGGAGCTCGAGCGATGCAACTAATGAAAAACTGTTTTTT
CSARSSSDATNEKLFF
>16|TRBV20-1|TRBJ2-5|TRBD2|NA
TGCAGTGCTACCACCGGACTAGCAGATGACCAAGAGACCCAGTACTTC
CSATTGLADDQETQYF
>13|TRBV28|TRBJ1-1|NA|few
TGTGCCAGCAGTAGCACTGACTACACTGAAGCTTTCTTT
CASSSTDYTEAFF
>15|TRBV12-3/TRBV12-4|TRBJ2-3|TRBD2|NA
TGTGCCAGCACCCGGGGGGTAGGGTTGAGGGATACGCAGTATTTT
CASTRGVGLRDTQYF
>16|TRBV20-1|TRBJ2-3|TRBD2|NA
TGCAGTGCTAGAGATCCCGGTGGGCGGGAGGCAGATACGCAGTATTTT
CSARDPGGREADTQYF
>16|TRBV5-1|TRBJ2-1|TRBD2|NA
TGCGCCAGCAGCTGGAGCGGGGGGCGGAGATGGAATGAGCAGTTCTTC
CASSWSGGRRWNEQFF
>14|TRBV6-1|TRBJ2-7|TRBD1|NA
TGTGCCAGCAGAACGACAGGGCAGTCCTACGAGCAGTACTTC
CASRTTGQSYEQYF
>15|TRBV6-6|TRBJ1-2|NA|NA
TGTGCCAGCAGTTGGGCCTCACGAGAGGTGGGCGGCTACACCTTC
CASSWASREVGGYTF
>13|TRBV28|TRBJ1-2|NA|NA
TGTGCCAGCAGCGAGATAATATGGAAGGGCTACACCTTC
CASSEIIWKGYTF
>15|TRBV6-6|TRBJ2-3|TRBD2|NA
TGTGCCAGCAGTCCTATAGCGGGGACCACAGATACGCAGTATTTT
CASSPIAGTTDTQYF
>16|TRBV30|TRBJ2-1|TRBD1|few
TGTGCCTGGAGCGGAACACAGGGGGAAGTAGGGAATGAGCAGTTCTTC
CAWSGTQGEVGNEQFF
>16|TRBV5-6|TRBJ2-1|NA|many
TGTGCCAGCAGGAACCCTAGGGGAGCTACCCACAATGAGCAGTTCTTC
CASRNPRGATHNEQFF
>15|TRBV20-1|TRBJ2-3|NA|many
TGCAGTGCTAGTGGGACCCAAGGGGGCACAGATACGCAGTATTTT
CSASGTQGGTDTQYF
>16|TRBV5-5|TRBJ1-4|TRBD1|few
TGTGCCAGCACACCTCGGCCCGGGACAGGGTATGAAAAACTGTTTTTT
CASTPRPGTGYEKLFF
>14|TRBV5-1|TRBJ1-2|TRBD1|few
TGCGCCAGCAGCCGGGACAGGGCGGTCAGTGGCTACACCTTC
CASSRDRAVSGYTF
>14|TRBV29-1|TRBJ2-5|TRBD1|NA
TGCAGCGTTGAAGATTACAGGGGGCGAGAGACCCAGTACTTC
CSVEDYRGRETQYF
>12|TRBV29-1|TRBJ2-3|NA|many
TGCAGCGTTGGCGCCGCCACAGATACGCAGTATTTT
CSVGAATDTQYF
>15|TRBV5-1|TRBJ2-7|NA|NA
TGCGCCAGCAGCCGTGAGGGGAAGGCAACCTACGAGCAGTACTTC
CASSREGKATYEQYF
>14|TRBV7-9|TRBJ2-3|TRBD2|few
TGTGCCGCCCGCCCGGGACTAGCGGGGGATACGCAGTATTTT
CAARPGLAGDTQYF
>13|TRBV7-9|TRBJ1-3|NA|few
TGTGCCAGCTCCCTCTACTCTGGAAACACCATATATTTT
CASSLYSGNTIYF
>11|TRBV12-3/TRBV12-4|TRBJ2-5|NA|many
TGTGCCAGCAGTTCTCTCTGGGCGCAGTACTTC
CASSSLWAQYF
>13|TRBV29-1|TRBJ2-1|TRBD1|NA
TGCAGCGTTAGTCGGCAGGGGGTAAATGAGCAGTTCTTC
CSVSRQGVNEQFF
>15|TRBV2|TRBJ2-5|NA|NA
TGTGCCAGCAGTTCCCAAGGAGGGGGCTGGGAGACCCAGTACTTC
CASSSQGGGWETQYF
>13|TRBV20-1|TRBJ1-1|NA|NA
TGCAGTGCTAGACCGACGAACTTGACTGAAGCTTTCTTT
CSARPTNLTEAFF
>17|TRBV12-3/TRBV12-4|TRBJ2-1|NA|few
TGTGCCAGCAGACACACAGGGTCGGTTTTGAACTACAATGAGCAGTTCTTC
CASRHTGSVLNYNEQFF
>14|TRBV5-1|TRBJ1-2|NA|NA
TGCGCCAGCAGCCCAGGACGGGGTATGGCTGGCTACACCTTC
CASSPGRGMAGYTF
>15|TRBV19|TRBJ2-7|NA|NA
TGTGCCAGTAGTATAGGGGCGCAGGCTTCCTACGAGCAGTACTTC
CASSIGAQASYEQYF
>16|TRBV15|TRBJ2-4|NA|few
TGTGCCACCAGCAGAGGTATGGGGATGGCCAAAAACATTCAGTACTTC
CATSRGMGMAKNIQYF
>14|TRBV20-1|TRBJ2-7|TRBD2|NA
TGCAGTGCTAGAAGCCTGACTAGCCTATACGAGCAGTACTTC
CSARSLTSLYEQYF
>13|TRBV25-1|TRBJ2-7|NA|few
TGTGCCAGCAGGGAGGGGGGCAGGTACGAGCAGTACTTC
CASREGGRYEQYF
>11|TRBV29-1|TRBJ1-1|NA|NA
TGCAGCGTTTTCCTGAACACTGAAGCTTTCTTT
CSVFLNTEAFF
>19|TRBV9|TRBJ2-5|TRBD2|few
TGTGCCAGCAGCGGATCGCGAACCTCCGGGACTAGCGGGGGGAAGACCCAGTACTTC
CASSGSRTSGTSGGKTQYF
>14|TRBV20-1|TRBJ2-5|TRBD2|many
TGCAGTGCCAGACCGGGAGGGCCGGGGGAGACCCAGTACTTC
CSARPGGPGETQYF
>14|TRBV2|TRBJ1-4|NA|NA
TGTGCCAGCAAAGAGCAAGCAACTAATGAAAAACTGTTTTTT
CASKEQATNEKLFF
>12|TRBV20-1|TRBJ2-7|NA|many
TGCAGTGCTAGAACTGGCACCTACGAGCAGTACTTC
CSARTGTYEQYF
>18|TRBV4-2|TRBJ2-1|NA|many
TGTGCCAGCAGCCAAGAAGGGGTCGCGGTGCGCTCCTACAATGAGCAGTTCTTC
CASSQEGVAVRSYNEQFF
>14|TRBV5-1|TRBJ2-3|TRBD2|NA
TGCGCCAGCAGGGCTAGCGGGGGGCCCGTTGGGCAGTATTTT
CASRASGGPVGQYF
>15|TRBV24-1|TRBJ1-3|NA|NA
TGTGCCACCAGTGACCCAGGGGATCCTGGAAACACCATATATTTT
CATSDPGDPGNTIYF
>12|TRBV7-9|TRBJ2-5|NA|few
TGTGCCAGCAGCCACGGGGGAGGGACCCAGTACTTC
CASSHGGGTQYF
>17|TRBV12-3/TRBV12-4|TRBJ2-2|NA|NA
TGTGCCAGCAGTTTGTCCCTCGGGACTCCGAACACCGGGGAGCTGTTTTTT
CASSLSLGTPNTGELFF
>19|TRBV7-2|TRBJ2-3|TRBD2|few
TGTGCCAGCAGCCCCCGGTCGGGACTAGCGGGAGCCCCTCCAGATACGCAGTATTTT
CASSPRSGLAGAPPDTQYF